The entry below describes one T cell receptor beta chain. The antigen is undetermined. The sample is drawn from a study of shared clonotypes between healthy human individuals. Turning to the study itself: The study used three CD4 naive, three CD4 memory, two CD8 naive and one CD8 memory plate per donor. Study-level findings and limits: Among the subsets, naive ones generally showed larger estimated richness than memory ones.

Trimming took 4 bases from V and 3 from J; bases not matched to a gene: 10. CDR1 and CDR2 from the germline V gene are WNHNN and SYGVQD (reference sequence). The CDR3 loop spans 16 amino acids. Clones were read by immunoSEQ multiplex PCR, and TCRdb kept only the in-frame ones, dropping some. This sample yields over 2 million clones, of which 95% are seen a single time; 0.1% to 0.15% belongs to the top ten. The TCR originated in a man younger than 30 in good health. Sequencing used naive CD4+ T cells sorted from blood. Subset reported: CD45RA+ positively selected. The chain joins TRBV10-1 to TRBJ2-3, with 7 bases identical to TRBD1. The CDR3 DNA reads TGCGCCAGCAGTGGGTCAGGGGGTTTGGGAACAGATACGCAGTATTTT. Protein product: CASSGSGGLGTDTQYF.